These T cell receptor beta chains were read from a single sample in a study of neurological immune-mediated disorders. One entry per CDR3 protein, called by TCRdb with MiXCR from the 5' RACE reads. The table records about 74,000 distinct CDR3 sequences, less than 5.5% of them present only once. The source material was PBMCs. Receptor source: a man between 18 and 29 years old with multiple sclerosis. Both conserved end residues are part of each CDR3. Each record gives: J gene, V gene, clone size, D gene, CDR3 protein, CDR3 DNA. The D gene is left open where the match is weak. Clone size is given for some rows only: seen once, a few or many times, or a class if the clone is expanded.

J: TRBJ2-7
V: TRBV29-1
size: .
D: TRBD1
CDR3: CSGTGTGRYEQYF
DNA: TGCAGCGGGACCGGGACAGGGAGGTACGAGCAGTACTTC

J: TRBJ2-1
V: TRBV20-1
size: many
D: TRBD2
CDR3: CSASSGTSGYNEQFF
DNA: TGCAGTGCTAGCTCCGGGACTAGCGGCTACAATGAGCAGTTCTTC

J: TRBJ1-6
V: TRBV5-1
size: .
D: .
CDR3: CASSLVARDSPLNF
DNA: TGCGCCAGCAGCTTGGTCGCGCGGGATTCACCCCTCAACTTT

J: TRBJ2-7
V: TRBV20-1
size: many
D: .
CDR3: CSASGSSYEQYF
DNA: TGCAGTGCTAGCGGGAGCTCCTACGAGCAGTACTTC

J: TRBJ1-1
V: TRBV6-6
size: many
D: .
CDR3: CASSPTETGGTEAFF
DNA: TGTGCCAGCAGCCCTACAGAGACCGGGGGCACTGAAGCTTTCTTT

J: TRBJ2-1
V: TRBV7-2
size: many
D: .
CDR3: CASSRPATNYNEQFF
DNA: TGTGCCAGCAGCCGCCCGGCTACTAACTACAATGAGCAGTTCTTC

J: TRBJ2-1
V: TRBV6-2/TRBV6-3
size: many
D: .
CDR3: CASRTDYSYNEQFF
DNA: TGTGCCAGCAGAACGGACTACTCCTACAATGAGCAGTTCTTC

J: TRBJ1-2
V: TRBV6-2/TRBV6-3
size: few
D: TRBD1
CDR3: CATRTSRGQGIYGYTF
DNA: TGTGCTACGAGGACGTCCCGGGGACAGGGAATCTATGGCTACACCTTC

J: TRBJ1-6
V: TRBV7-9
size: few
D: .
CDR3: CASSSRTDGTLNF
DNA: TGTGCCAGCAGCTCCCGTACCGACGGCACCCTCAACTTT

J: TRBJ2-4
V: TRBV11-2
size: many
D: .
CDR3: CASSFGHVSLAKNIQYF
DNA: TGTGCCAGCAGCTTTGGACACGTTTCTCTAGCCAAAAACATTCAGTACTTC

J: TRBJ1-2
V: TRBV6-6
size: many
D: TRBD1
CDR3: CASNQGTALTNYGYTF
DNA: TGTGCCAGCAACCAGGGGACAGCCTTAACTAACTATGGCTACACCTTC

J: TRBJ2-3
V: TRBV20-1
size: many
D: TRBD2
CDR3: CSATGAGVQGSTDTQYF
DNA: TGCAGTGCCACCGGAGCGGGGGTGCAAGGAAGCACAGATACGCAGTATTTT

J: TRBJ2-5
V: TRBV6-5
size: many
D: .
CDR3: CASSYRVGETQYF
DNA: TGTGCCAGCAGTTACAGGGTCGGGGAGACCCAGTACTTC

J: TRBJ2-5
V: TRBV2
size: many
D: TRBD2
CDR3: CASRPSSGSQETQYF
DNA: TGTGCCAGCAGACCTTCTAGCGGAAGCCAAGAGACCCAGTACTTC

J: TRBJ2-7
V: TRBV5-1
size: .
D: .
CDR3: CASSLDRDFGEQYF
DNA: TGCGCCAGCAGCTTGGACAGGGATTTTGGTGAGCAGTACTTC

J: TRBJ2-7
V: TRBV10-3
size: many
D: TRBD2
CDR3: CAIRDQRGFYEQYF
DNA: TGTGCCATCAGGGACCAGCGGGGCTTCTACGAGCAGTACTTC

J: TRBJ2-7
V: TRBV10-3
size: many
D: .
CDR3: CAISEGTGDYEQYF
DNA: TGTGCCATCAGTGAAGGGACGGGAGACTACGAGCAGTACTTC

J: TRBJ1-2
V: TRBV29-1
size: .
D: TRBD1
CDR3: CSVARTGNYGYTF
DNA: TGCAGCGTTGCCCGGACAGGGAACTATGGCTACACCTTC

J: TRBJ2-2
V: TRBV9
size: many
D: TRBD1
CDR3: CASSVGTVDGELFF
DNA: TGTGCCAGCAGCGTGGGGACAGTTGACGGGGAGCTGTTTTTT

J: TRBJ2-2
V: TRBV11-2
size: many
D: .
CDR3: CASSPRVLNPGELFF
DNA: TGTGCCAGCAGCCCTCGGGTCTTGAACCCCGGGGAGCTGTTTTTT

J: TRBJ1-3
V: TRBV5-1
size: many
D: .
CDR3: CASSFSGNTIYF
DNA: TGCGCCAGCAGCTTCTCTGGAAACACCATATATTTT

J: TRBJ1-6
V: TRBV7-3
size: .
D: .
CDR3: CASSLTRRDSPLNF
DNA: TGTGCCAGCAGCTTAACGAGACGGGATTCACCCCTCAACTTT

J: TRBJ1-5
V: TRBV24-1
size: many
D: .
CDR3: CATSEGEFNQPQHF
DNA: TGTGCCACCAGTGAAGGGGAGTTCAATCAGCCCCAGCATTTT

J: TRBJ2-2
V: TRBV3-1
size: many
D: TRBD1
CDR3: CASSGWDRRSTGELFF
DNA: TGTGCCAGCAGCGGCTGGGACAGACGGTCGACCGGGGAGCTGTTTTTT

J: TRBJ2-7
V: TRBV5-1
size: many
D: .
CDR3: CASSLLASYEQYF
DNA: TGCGCCAGCAGCTTGTTGGCCTCCTACGAGCAGTACTTC

J: TRBJ1-1
V: TRBV3-1
size: many
D: .
CDR3: CASRQTAGEAFF
DNA: TGTGCCAGCAGACAGACGGCGGGTGAAGCTTTCTTT

J: TRBJ2-7
V: TRBV7-8
size: many
D: .
CDR3: CASSLSQAHEQYF
DNA: TGTGCCAGCAGCTTATCGCAGGCACACGAGCAGTACTTC

J: TRBJ1-4
V: TRBV20-1
size: many
D: .
CDR3: CSARKPGRAVNEKLFF
DNA: TGCAGTGCTAGAAAGCCCGGGAGGGCTGTTAATGAAAAACTGTTTTTT

J: TRBJ2-3
V: TRBV7-8
size: .
D: TRBD1
CDR3: CASSSGQGFSDTQYF
DNA: TGTGCCAGCAGCTCGGGACAGGGGTTCTCAGATACGCAGTATTTT

J: TRBJ2-1
V: TRBV20-1
size: many
D: .
CDR3: CSARDHGLTAYNEQFF
DNA: TGCAGTGCTAGGGACCACGGACTAACGGCCTACAATGAGCAGTTCTTC

J: TRBJ2-7
V: TRBV5-6
size: many
D: .
CDR3: CASSLDLQSSYEQYF
DNA: TGTGCCAGCAGCTTGGATTTGCAGAGCTCCTACGAGCAGTACTTC

J: TRBJ2-3
V: TRBV15
size: many
D: .
CDR3: CATSRGAATDTQYF
DNA: TGTGCCACCAGCAGAGGGGCCGCCACAGATACGCAGTATTTT

J: TRBJ1-5
V: TRBV20-1
size: many
D: TRBD1
CDR3: CSALPWDRGLQPQHF
DNA: TGCAGTGCTCTCCCATGGGACAGGGGGCTCCAGCCCCAGCATTTT

J: TRBJ1-4
V: TRBV5-1
size: many
D: TRBD1
CDR3: CASSASGTGDEKLFF
DNA: TGCGCCAGCAGCGCTTCCGGGACAGGGGATGAAAAACTGTTTTTT

J: TRBJ1-2
V: TRBV28
size: many
D: .
CDR3: CASSLTLYGYTF
DNA: TGTGCCAGCAGTTTGACACTCTATGGCTACACCTTC

J: TRBJ1-3
V: TRBV20-1
size: many
D: .
CDR3: CSAPRSGTSGNTIYF
DNA: TGCAGTGCTCCCAGATCAGGGACCTCTGGAAACACCATATATTTT

J: TRBJ2-5
V: TRBV5-5
size: many
D: TRBD2
CDR3: CASSLGAGVETQYF
DNA: TGTGCCAGCAGCTTGGGAGCGGGGGTTGAGACCCAGTACTTC

J: TRBJ1-4
V: TRBV5-1
size: .
D: TRBD1
CDR3: CASSSSPGQPNEKLFF
DNA: TGCGCCAGCAGTTCCAGCCCGGGACAGCCTAATGAAAAACTGTTTTTT

J: TRBJ2-2
V: TRBV5-1
size: many
D: .
CDR3: CASSLGSPGELFF
DNA: TGCGCCAGCAGCTTGGGGAGCCCCGGGGAGCTGTTTTTT

J: TRBJ2-7
V: TRBV9
size: many
D: .
CDR3: CASSVGGLPSYEQYF
DNA: TGTGCCAGCAGCGTGGGGGGACTCCCATCCTACGAGCAGTACTTC

J: TRBJ2-1
V: TRBV24-1
size: many
D: .
CDR3: CATSDPPSVQEGNEQFF
DNA: TGTGCCACCAGTGACCCCCCTAGCGTCCAAGAGGGCAATGAGCAGTTCTTC

J: TRBJ2-7
V: TRBV5-1
size: few
D: TRBD2
CDR3: CASSLAGPRDEQYF
DNA: TGCGCCAGCAGCTTAGCGGGGCCCCGGGACGAGCAGTACTTC

J: TRBJ2-3
V: TRBV5-1
size: many
D: .
CDR3: CASSLAPGGKADTQYF
DNA: TGCGCCAGCAGCTTGGCTCCTGGAGGGAAGGCAGATACGCAGTATTTT

J: TRBJ1-2
V: TRBV20-1
size: many
D: .
CDR3: CSARDVGSGTFNYGYTF
DNA: TGCAGTGCTAGAGATGTCGGTTCAGGCACTTTTAACTATGGCTACACCTTC

J: TRBJ2-3
V: TRBV9
size: few
D: .
CDR3: CASSVSGTDTQYF
DNA: TGTGCCAGCAGCGTATCAGGGACAGATACGCAGTATTTT

J: TRBJ2-3
V: TRBV5-8
size: many
D: TRBD2
CDR3: CASIRTSGDRDTQYF
DNA: TGTGCCAGCATTAGGACTAGCGGGGACCGAGATACGCAGTATTTT

J: TRBJ1-6
V: TRBV12-3/TRBV12-4
size: many
D: .
CDR3: CASRFGREGSPLHF
DNA: TGTGCCAGCAGATTTGGAAGGGAAGGATCACCCCTCCACTTT

J: TRBJ2-7
V: TRBV9
size: many
D: TRBD2
CDR3: CASSPSGRLHEQYF
DNA: TGTGCCAGCAGCCCTAGCGGGAGATTGCACGAGCAGTACTTC

J: TRBJ1-5
V: TRBV12-3/TRBV12-4
size: few
D: TRBD1
CDR3: CASRPDRGGSQPQHF
DNA: TGTGCCAGCAGGCCTGACAGGGGAGGATCACAGCCCCAGCATTTT

J: TRBJ1-4
V: TRBV5-1
size: many
D: .
CDR3: CASSFTGRLNEKLFF
DNA: TGCGCCAGCAGTTTCACGGGACGGCTTAATGAAAAACTGTTTTTT

J: TRBJ1-2
V: TRBV18
size: .
D: .
CDR3: CASSPAGSVGGYTF
DNA: TGTGCCAGCTCACCGGCAGGGTCGGTCGGAGGCTACACCTTC

J: TRBJ2-3
V: TRBV3-1
size: many
D: TRBD2
CDR3: CASSQERYSGAVTDTQYF
DNA: TGTGCCAGCAGCCAAGAGAGGTATAGCGGGGCGGTGACAGATACGCAGTATTTT

J: TRBJ2-1
V: TRBV20-1
size: many
D: TRBD2
CDR3: CSASEPSGNNEQFF
DNA: TGCAGTGCTAGTGAGCCTAGCGGAAACAATGAGCAGTTCTTC

J: TRBJ1-5
V: TRBV20-1
size: many
D: .
CDR3: CSASYQGGNSNQPQHF
DNA: TGCAGTGCTAGTTACCAGGGTGGGAATAGCAATCAGCCCCAGCATTTT

J: TRBJ2-3
V: TRBV5-1
size: many
D: TRBD2
CDR3: CASSGTSFSDTQYF
DNA: TGCGCCAGCAGCGGGACTAGTTTTTCAGATACGCAGTATTTT

J: TRBJ1-5
V: TRBV28
size: many
D: .
CDR3: CASRSLRRGGLNQPQHF
DNA: TGTGCCAGCAGGTCCCTTCGTAGGGGAGGACTCAATCAGCCCCAGCATTTT

J: TRBJ2-7
V: TRBV20-1
size: many
D: TRBD2
CDR3: CSARTGQTLAGDREQYF
DNA: TGCAGTGCTAGAACAGGGCAGACCCTAGCGGGAGATCGGGAGCAGTACTTC

J: TRBJ1-5
V: TRBV3-1
size: many
D: .
CDR3: CASSVSGGGNQPQHF
DNA: TGTGCCAGCAGCGTATCTGGGGGTGGGAATCAGCCCCAGCATTTT

J: TRBJ2-5
V: TRBV7-9
size: many
D: .
CDR3: CASSLDETQYF
DNA: TGTGCCAGCAGCTTAGATGAGACCCAGTACTTC

J: TRBJ1-1
V: TRBV20-1
size: many
D: .
CDR3: CRAYKVGSEAFF
DNA: TGCAGGGCCTACAAGGTGGGGTCCGAAGCTTTCTTT